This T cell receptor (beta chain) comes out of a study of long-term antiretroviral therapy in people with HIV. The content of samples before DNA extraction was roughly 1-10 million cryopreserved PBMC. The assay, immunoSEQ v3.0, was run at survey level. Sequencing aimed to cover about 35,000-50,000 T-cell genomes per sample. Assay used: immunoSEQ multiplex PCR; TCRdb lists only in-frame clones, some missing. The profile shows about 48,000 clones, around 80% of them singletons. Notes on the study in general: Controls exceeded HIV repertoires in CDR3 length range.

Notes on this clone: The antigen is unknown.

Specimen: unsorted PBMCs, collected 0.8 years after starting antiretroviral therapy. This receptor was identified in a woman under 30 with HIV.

The DNA of the CDR3 is TGTGCCAGCAGCCGCCCCTACGACACGGGCTACGAGCAGTACTTC. Translating gives CASSRPYDTGYEQYF. The rearrangement links TRBV7-8 to TRBJ2-7; D is uncertain. The V gene's germline CDR1 is SGHVS and CDR2 FQNEAQ. V lost 5 bases and J 3 bases, leaving 17 bases between the germline ends. The CDR3 runs to 15 residues.